This T cell receptor beta chain was sequenced in a study of shared T cell receptors in the human thymus. Germline V gene sequence: CDR1 MNHEY, CDR2 SMNVEV (reference sequence). The CDR3 length is 18 residues. Germline trimming cut 6 bases from V and 3 bases from J; bases unmatched to any gene: 15. Clones were read by immunoSEQ multiplex PCR, and TCRdb kept only the in-frame ones, dropping some. Among approximately 660,000 clones listed, 88% were seen once. These data also formed part of another study, on human thymus T cells. That source adds: The source of the thymus tissue was resections taken during corrective heart surgery.

This sequence originates from a boy younger than two with a congenital heart defect. What was sequenced was thymocytes. The V gene is TRBV27, the J gene TRBJ2-5; the match to TRBD2 covers 11 bases. The CDR3 spells CASRPWTSGRKEKETQYF. DNA of the CDR3: TGTGCCAGCAGGCCGTGGACTAGCGGGCGAAAAGAAAAAGAGACCCAGTACTTC.